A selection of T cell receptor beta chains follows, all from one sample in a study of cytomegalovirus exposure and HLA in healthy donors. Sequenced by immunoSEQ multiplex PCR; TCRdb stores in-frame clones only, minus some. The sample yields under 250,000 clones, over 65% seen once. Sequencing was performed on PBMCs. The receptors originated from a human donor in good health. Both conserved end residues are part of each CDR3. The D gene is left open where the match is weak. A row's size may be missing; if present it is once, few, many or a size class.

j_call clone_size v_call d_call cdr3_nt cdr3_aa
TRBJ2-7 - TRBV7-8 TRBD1 TGTGCCAGCAGTCGAATTTCGGGCAGGGGGCTCTACGAGCAGTACTTC CASSRISGRGLYEQYF
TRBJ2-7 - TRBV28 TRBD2 TGTGCCAGCAGTTTACTGGCTAGCGGGAGCTACGAGCAGTACTTC CASSLLASGSYEQYF
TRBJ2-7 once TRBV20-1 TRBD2 TGCAGTCTGACTAGCGCCTACGAGCAGTACTTC CSLTSAYEQYF
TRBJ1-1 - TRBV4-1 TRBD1 TGCGCCAGCAGCCAAGTAGCGATACGGACAGGGGTCACTGAAGCTTTCTTT CASSQVAIRTGVTEAFF
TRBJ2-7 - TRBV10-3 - TGTGCCATCAGTGAGTCGAAAACGGGACTCTACGAGCAGTACTTC CAISESKTGLYEQYF
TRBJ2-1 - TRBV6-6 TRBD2 TGTGCCAGCAGTTACTCGGGACTAGTAGGCGGCAATGAGCAGTTCTTC CASSYSGLVGGNEQFF
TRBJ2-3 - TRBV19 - TGTGCCAGTAGTATAAGGCCTAGTCTAGGGGTTCGCACAGATACGCAGTATTTT CASSIRPSLGVRTDTQYF
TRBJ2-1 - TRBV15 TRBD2 TGTGCCACCAGCAGAGTAGCGGGGGGGAACCACAATGAGCAGTTCTTC CATSRVAGGNHNEQFF
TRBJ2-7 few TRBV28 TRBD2 TGTGCCAGCAGTTTAGGACTAGCGGAGAGCTCCTACGAGCAGTACTTC CASSLGLAESSYEQYF
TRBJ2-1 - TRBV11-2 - TGTGCCAGCAGCTTAGTCGGCCAGCGTCTCGATGAGCAGTTCTTC CASSLVGQRLDEQFF
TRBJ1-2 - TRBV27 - TGTGCCAGCAGCCCAGGGCACGGTGTCTATGGCTACACCTTC CASSPGHGVYGYTF
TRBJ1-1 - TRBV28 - TGTGCCAGCAGAGAAACAATGAACACTGAAGCTTTCTTT CASRETMNTEAFF
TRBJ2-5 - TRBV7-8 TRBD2 TGTGCCAGCAGCTTAGCCGGGACTAGCGGACAAGAGACCCAGTACTTC CASSLAGTSGQETQYF
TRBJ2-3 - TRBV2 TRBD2 TGTGCCACACTAGCGGGGAGCACAGATACGCAGTATTTT CATLAGSTDTQYF